This TCR beta chain was identified in a study of blood T cell repertoires in COVID-19. Study information: Italy, Spain and the United States were the sources of the convalescent and acute COVID-19 samples.

The CDR3 extends over 14 amino acids. V lost 0 bases and J 1 base, leaving 9 bases between the germline ends. Germline values: CDR1 GTSNPN, CDR2 SVGIG (reference sequence). TCRdb's table, derived via immunoSEQ multiplex PCR, lists solely in-frame clones and lacks some. The table includes roughly 300,000 clones, about 93% detected once. The chain uses TRBV30 and TRBJ1-2, with a possible D match to TRBD1 (6 bases). This sequence originates from a woman aged 30 to 39 who had recovered from COVID-19. Material for sequencing was PBMCs or T cells enriched from blood (not recorded which). The CDR3 spells CAWSVGGVNYGYTF. For the CDR3, the DNA is TGTGCCTGGAGTGTAGGGGGGGTTAACTATGGCTACACCTTC.